This T cell receptor (beta chain) was documented in a study of response to subunit inactivated influenza vaccine. TCRdb reprocessed the RT-PCR reads via MiXCR and lists one record per CDR3 protein. There are roughly 550,000 distinct CDR3 sequences in the sample; roughly 25% occur only once, and approximately 2.9% lies in the top ten. In addition, the sample was reused for a study of T cells expressing NK-cell markers. From that report: UMIs accompanied the 5'RACE template switching by which TCR beta cDNA was made. Eight donors were sequenced, seven testing HCMV-seropositive and one testing seronegative. An anti-gamma-delta TCR antibody restricted sorting to alpha-beta TCR T cells in several experiments. In roughly six donors, dominant CD3+CD56+NKG2C+ clonotypes ranked among the top 10 CD8+ clonotypes. No clear determination of HCMV specificity was made for expanded NKG2C+ T cell clones.

The clonotype was recovered from a man between 50 and 59 years old who received an inactivated influenza vaccine. Specimen: CD4+ T cells sorted from PBMCs, collected less than 13 days after vaccination.

The CDR3 region has the DNA TGTGCCAGCAGCCTGAGGGGGATTGAGACCCAGTACTTC. Its translation: CASSLRGIETQYF. The chain recombines TRBV3-1 with TRBJ2-5; D perhaps matches TRBD1 (6 bases). Germline assignment: CDR1 LGHDT and CDR2 YNNKEL (reference sequence). V dropped 4 bases and J dropped 5 bases, with 11 bases sitting between them. CDR3 length: 13 amino acids.